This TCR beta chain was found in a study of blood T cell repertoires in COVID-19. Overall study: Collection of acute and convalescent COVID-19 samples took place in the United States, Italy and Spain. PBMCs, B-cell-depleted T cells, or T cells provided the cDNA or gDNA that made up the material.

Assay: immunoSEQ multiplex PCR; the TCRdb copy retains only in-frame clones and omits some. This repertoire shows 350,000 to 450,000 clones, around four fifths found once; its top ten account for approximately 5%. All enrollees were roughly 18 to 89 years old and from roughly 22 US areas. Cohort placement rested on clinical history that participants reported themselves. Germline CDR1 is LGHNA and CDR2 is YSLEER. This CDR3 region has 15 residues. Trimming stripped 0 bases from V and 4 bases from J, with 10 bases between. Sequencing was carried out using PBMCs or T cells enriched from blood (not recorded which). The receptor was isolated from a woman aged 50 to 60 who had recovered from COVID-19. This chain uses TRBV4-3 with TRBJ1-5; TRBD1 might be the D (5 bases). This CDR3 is CASSQDWTQNQPQHF. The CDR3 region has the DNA TGCGCCAGCAGCCAAGATTGGACACAGAATCAGCCCCAGCATTTT.